The text below deals with one T cell receptor beta chain. Antigen: not known. Just one base apart from a much larger clone, this may be a read error. The sample comes from a study of early T cells in non-severe SARS-CoV-2 infection. At the level of the study: Whole-blood bulk RNA, unsorted, was sequenced, and chains were unpaired.

Study-level findings and limits: VDJdb-based matching was biased toward anti-spike CD8 responses and missed private and CD4 specificities.

Individual cDNA molecules carried attached unique molecular identifiers. TCRdb independently ran MiXCR on the 5' RACE reads; one entry per CDR3 protein. The sample shows about 43,000 distinct CDR3 sequences, about 11% of them seen only once. The ends were cut back, 4 bases at V and 9 bases at J, with 13 bases in the middle. The CDR3 runs to 13 residues. Germline V gene sequence: CDR1 KGHSH, CDR2 LQKENI. The specimen sequenced was whole blood. The chain combines TRBV18 with TRBJ2-1; D may be TRBD1 (6 bases). The origin of this receptor is an adult who was a healthcare worker with PCR-confirmed SARS-CoV-2 infection or an uninfected control (not recorded which). As DNA, the CDR3 is TGTGCCAGCTCACTTTCACAGGGCAGTGAGCAGTTCTTC. Its protein product is CASSLSQGSEQFF. The full variable domain, in which reference TRBV18 and TRBJ2-1 provide the parts outside the CDR3, is NAGVMQNPRHLVRRRGQEARLRCSPMKGHSHVYWYRQLPEEGLKFMVYLQKENIIDESGMPKERFSAEFPKEGPSILRIQQVVRGDSAAYFCASSLSQGSEQFFGPGTRLTVL.